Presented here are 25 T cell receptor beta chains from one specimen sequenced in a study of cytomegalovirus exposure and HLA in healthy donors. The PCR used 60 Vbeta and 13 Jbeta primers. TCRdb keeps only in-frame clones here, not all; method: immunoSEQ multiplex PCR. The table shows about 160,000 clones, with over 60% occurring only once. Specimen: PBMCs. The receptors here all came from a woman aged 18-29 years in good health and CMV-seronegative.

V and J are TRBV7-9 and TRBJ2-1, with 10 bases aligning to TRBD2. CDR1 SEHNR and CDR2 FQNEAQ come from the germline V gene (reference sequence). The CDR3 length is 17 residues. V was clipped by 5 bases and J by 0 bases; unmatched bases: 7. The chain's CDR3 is CASSIPAGGSSYNEQFF. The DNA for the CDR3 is TGTGCCAGCAGCATTCCAGCGGGGGGGAGCTCCTACAATGAGCAGTTCTTC.

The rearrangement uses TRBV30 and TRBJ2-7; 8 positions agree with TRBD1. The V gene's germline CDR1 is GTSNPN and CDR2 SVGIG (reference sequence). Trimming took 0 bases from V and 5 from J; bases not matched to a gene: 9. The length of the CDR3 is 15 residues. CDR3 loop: CAWSVGDLDRDEQYV. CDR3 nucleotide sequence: TGTGCCTGGAGTGTAGGGGACCTGGACAGGGACGAGCAGTACGTC.

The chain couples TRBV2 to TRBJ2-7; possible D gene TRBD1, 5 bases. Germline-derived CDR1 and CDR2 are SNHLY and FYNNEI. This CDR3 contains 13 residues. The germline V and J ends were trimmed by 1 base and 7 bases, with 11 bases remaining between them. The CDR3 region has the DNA TGTGCCAGCAGTGAAGGTTGGGCAGGGGAGCAGTACTTC. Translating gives CASSEGWAGEQYF.

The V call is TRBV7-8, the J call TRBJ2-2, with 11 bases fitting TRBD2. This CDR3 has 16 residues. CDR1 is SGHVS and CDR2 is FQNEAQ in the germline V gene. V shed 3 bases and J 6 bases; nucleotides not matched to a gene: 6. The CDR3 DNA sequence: TGTGCCAGCAGCTTCGTAGCGGGAGGGCCTGCCGGGGAGCTGTTTTTT. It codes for CASSFVAGGPAGELFF.

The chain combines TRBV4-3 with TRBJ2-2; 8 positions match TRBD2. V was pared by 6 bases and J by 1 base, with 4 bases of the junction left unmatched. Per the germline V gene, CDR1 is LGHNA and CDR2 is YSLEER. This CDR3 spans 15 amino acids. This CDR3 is CASSFLAGNTGELFF. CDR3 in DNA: TGCGCCAGCAGTTTTCTAGCGGGGAACACCGGGGAGCTGTTTTTT.

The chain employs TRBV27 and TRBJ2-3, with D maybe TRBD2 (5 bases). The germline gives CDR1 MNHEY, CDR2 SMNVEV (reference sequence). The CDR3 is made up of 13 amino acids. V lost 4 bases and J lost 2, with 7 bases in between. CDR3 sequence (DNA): TGTGCCAGCAGTTCGGAGGCCACAGATACGCAGTATTTT. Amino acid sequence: CASSSEATDTQYF.

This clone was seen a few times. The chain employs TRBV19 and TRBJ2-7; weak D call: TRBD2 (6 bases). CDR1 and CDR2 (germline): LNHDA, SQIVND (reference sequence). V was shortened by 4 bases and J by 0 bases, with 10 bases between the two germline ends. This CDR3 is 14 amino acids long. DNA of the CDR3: TGTGCCAGTAGTAGAGACGGGAGCTCCTACGAGCAGTACTTC. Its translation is CASSRDGSSYEQYF. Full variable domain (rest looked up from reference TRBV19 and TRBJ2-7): DGGITQSPKYLFRKEGQNVTLSCEQNLNHDAMYWYRQDPGQGLRLIYYSQIVNDFQKGDIAEGYSVSREKKESFPLTVTSAQKNPTAFYLCASSRDGSSYEQYFGPGTRLTVT.

CDR3 nucleotides: TGTGCCAGCAGTTACGACAGGGGTCAATCCTACGAGCAGTACGTC. Translated, it gives CASSYDRGQSYEQYV. The chain links TRBV6-6 to TRBJ2-7, with TRBD1 identical over 8 bases. The V and J ends lost 2 bases and 1 base, in that order; junction bases with no gene match: 4. This CDR3 has 15 amino acids. The germline V gene encodes CDR1 MNHNY and CDR2 SVGAGI (reference sequence).

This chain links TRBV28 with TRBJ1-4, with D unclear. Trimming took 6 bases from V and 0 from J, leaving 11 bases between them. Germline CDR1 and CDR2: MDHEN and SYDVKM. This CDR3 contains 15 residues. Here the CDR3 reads CASRDGGATNEKLFF. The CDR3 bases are TGTGCCAGCAGGGACGGAGGTGCAACTAATGAAAAACTGTTTTTT.

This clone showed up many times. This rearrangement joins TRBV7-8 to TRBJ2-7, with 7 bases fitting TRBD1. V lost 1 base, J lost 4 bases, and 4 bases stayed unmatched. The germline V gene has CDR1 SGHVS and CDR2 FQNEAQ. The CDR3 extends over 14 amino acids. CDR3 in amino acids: CASSLGETGYEQYV. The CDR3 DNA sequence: TGTGCCAGCAGCTTAGGGGAGACAGGGTACGAGCAGTACGTC.

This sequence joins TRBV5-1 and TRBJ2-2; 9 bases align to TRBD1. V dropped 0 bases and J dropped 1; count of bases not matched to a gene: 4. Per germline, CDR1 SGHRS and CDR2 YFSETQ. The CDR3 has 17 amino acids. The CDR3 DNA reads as TGCGCCAGCAGCTTGGTACTGACAGGGGGGAACACCGGGGAGCTGTTTTTT. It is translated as CASSLVLTGGNTGELFF.

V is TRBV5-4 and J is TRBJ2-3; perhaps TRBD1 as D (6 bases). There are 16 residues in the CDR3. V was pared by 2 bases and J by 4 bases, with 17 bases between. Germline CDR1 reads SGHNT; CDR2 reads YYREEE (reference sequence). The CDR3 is CASSFESRRGADTQYF. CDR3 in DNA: TGTGCCAGCAGCTTTGAAAGCCGCAGGGGCGCAGATACGCAGTATTTT.

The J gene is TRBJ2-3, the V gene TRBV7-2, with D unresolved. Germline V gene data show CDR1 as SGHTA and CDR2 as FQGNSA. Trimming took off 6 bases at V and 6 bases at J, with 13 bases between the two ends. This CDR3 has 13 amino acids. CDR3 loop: CASSPHPRDTQYF. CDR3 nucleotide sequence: TGTGCCAGCAGTCCACACCCGCGGGATACGCAGTATTTT.

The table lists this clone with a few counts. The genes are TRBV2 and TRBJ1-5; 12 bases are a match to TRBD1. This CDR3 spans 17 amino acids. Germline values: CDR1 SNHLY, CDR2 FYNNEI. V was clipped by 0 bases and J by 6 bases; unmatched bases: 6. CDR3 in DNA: TGTGCCAGCAGTGAAGCAGGAGGGACAGGGGGCGTTCAGCCCCAGCATTTT. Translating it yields CASSEAGGTGGVQPQHF.

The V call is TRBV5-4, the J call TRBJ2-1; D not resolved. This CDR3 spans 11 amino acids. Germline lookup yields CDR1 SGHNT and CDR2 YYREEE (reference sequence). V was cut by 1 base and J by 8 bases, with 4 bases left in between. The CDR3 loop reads CASSLQDEQFF. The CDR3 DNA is TGTGCCAGCAGCTTGCAGGATGAGCAGTTCTTC. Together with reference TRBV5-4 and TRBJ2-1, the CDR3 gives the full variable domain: ETGVTQSPTHLIKTRGQQVTLRCSSQSGHNTVSWYQQALGQGPQFIFQYYREEENGRGNFPPRFSGLQFPNYSSELNVNALELDDSALYLCASSLQDEQFFGPGTRLTVL.

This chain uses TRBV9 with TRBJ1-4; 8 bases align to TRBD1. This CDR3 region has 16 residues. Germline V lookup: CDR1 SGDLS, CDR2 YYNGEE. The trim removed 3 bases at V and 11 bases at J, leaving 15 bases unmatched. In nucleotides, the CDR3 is TGTGCCAGCAGCGGGACTCCGGACAGGGATGGGACGAAACTGTTTTTT. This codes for CASSGTPDRDGTKLFF.

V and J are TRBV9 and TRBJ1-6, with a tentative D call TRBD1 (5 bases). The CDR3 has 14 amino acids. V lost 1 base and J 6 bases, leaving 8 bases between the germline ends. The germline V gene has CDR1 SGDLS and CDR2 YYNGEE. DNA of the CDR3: TGTGCCAGCAGCGTACAGGGACTTAATTCACCCCTCCACTTT. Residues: CASSVQGLNSPLHF.

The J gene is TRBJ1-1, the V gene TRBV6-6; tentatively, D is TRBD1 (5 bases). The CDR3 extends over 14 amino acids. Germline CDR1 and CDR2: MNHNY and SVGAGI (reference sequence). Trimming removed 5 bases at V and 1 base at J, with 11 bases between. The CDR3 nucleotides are TGTGCCAGCAGTCATCAGGGTAGGAACACTGAAGCTTTCTTT. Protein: CASSHQGRNTEAFF.

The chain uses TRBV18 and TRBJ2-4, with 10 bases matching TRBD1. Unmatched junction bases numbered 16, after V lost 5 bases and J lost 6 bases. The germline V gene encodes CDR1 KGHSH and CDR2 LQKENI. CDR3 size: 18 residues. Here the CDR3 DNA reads TGTGCCAGCTCAGCCCTCTTCGGGACAGGGGATGGTTTAAACATTCAGTACTTC. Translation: CASSALFGTGDGLNIQYF. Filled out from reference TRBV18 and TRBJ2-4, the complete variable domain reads NAGVMQNPRHLVRRRGQEARLRCSPMKGHSHVYWYRQLPEEGLKFMVYLQKENIIDESGMPKERFSAEFPKEGPSILRIQQVVRGDSAAYFCASSALFGTGDGLNIQYFGAGTRLSVL.

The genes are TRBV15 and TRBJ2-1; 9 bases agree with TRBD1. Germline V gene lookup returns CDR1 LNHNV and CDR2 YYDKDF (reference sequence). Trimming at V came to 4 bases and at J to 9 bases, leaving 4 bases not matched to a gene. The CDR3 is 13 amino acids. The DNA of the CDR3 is TGTGCCACCAGCAAGGACAGGGGTACTGAGCAGTTCTTC. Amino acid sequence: CATSKDRGTEQFF.

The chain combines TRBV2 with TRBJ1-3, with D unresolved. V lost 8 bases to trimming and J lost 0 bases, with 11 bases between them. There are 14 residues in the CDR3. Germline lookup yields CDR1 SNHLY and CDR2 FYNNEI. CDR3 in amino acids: CASFQSHSGNTIYF. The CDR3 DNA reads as TGTGCCAGCTTTCAAAGCCACTCTGGAAACACCATATATTTT.

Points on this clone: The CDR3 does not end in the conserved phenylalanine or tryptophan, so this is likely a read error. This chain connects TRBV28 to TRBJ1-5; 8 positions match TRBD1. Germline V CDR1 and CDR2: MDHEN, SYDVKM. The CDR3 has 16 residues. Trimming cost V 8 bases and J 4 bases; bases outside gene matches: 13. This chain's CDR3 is CASRAPRQGSNQPQHS. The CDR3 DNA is TGTGCCAGCCGCGCCCCGAGACAGGGGTCTAATCAGCCCCAGCATTCT.

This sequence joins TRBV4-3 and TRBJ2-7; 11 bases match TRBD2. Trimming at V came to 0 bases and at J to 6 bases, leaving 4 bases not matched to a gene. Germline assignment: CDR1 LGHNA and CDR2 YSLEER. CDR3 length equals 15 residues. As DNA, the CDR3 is TGCGCCAGCAGCCAAGATGGAGGGACTAGCGGCGAGCAGTACTTC. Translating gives CASSQDGGTSGEQYF.

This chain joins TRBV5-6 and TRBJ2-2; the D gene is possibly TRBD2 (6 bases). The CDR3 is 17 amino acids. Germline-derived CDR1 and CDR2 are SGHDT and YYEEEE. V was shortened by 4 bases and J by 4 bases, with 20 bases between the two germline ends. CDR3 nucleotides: TGTGCCAGCAGCACGTACCCGGGACTTTCCGGCACCGGGGAGCTGTTTTTT. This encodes CASSTYPGLSGTGELFF.

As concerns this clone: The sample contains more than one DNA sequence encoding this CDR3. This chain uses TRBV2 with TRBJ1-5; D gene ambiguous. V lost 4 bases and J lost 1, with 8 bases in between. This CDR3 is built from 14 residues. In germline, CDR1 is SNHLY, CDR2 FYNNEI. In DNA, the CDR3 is TGTGCCAGCAGTGGGGAGGTCAGCAATCAGCCCCAGCATTTT. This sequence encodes CASSGEVSNQPQHF.